This T cell receptor beta chain was profiled in a study of blood T cell repertoires in COVID-19. As processed by the authors: Scientists estimated how many nucleated cells there were by amplifying reference gene primers. Measured with immunoSEQ multiplex PCR; TCRdb has only the in-frame clones, and not every one. V, J and clone size were drawn from that table, and D and trimming were deduced from the DNA. The repertoire consists of 60,000 or so clones, with 80% to 85% occurring once and the leading ten covering roughly 10%. Seattle enrolled patients during active infection and tracked them longitudinally. This CDR3 is 15 amino acids long. Deletions cut 2 bases from V and 1 base from J, with 9 bases between. Germline V gene data show CDR1 as SNHLY and CDR2 as FYNNEI.

The receptor was derived from a man aged 30-40 years with COVID-19, enrolled during active disease. This rearrangement joins TRBV2 to TRBJ2-1; weak D call: TRBD2 (6 bases). The material sequenced was peripheral blood. The CDR3 reads CASSERDLSYNEQFF. The CDR3 nucleotides read TGTGCCAGCAGTGAAAGGGACTTGTCCTACAATGAGCAGTTCTTC.